These 30 T cell receptor beta chains share one sample of origin, sequenced in a study of T cell changes during pregnancy in multiple sclerosis. Here immunoSEQ multiplex PCR was the method, and the copy in TCRdb shows in-frame clones only, minus some. The profile covers some 37,000 clones, with around 90% appearing a single time and 9.5% to 13% taken by the ten largest. The sequencing here drew on CD8+ T cells from peripheral blood mononuclear cells, taken after pregnancy. The source is a female donor with multiple sclerosis, enrolled in a pregnancy study.

V is TRBV11-3 and J is TRBJ2-1, with TRBD1 identical over 8 bases. With 4 bases clipped from V and 6 bases from J, the junction kept 5 bases outside the gene matches. Germline V gives CDR1 SGHNT, CDR2 YENEEA. This CDR3 comprises 14 residues. CDR3 protein: CASSSPGTGNEQFF. CDR3 nucleotides: TGTGCCAGCAGCTCCCCAGGGACAGGCAATGAGCAGTTCTTC.

The V and J genes are TRBV5-1 and TRBJ2-7; D gene unclear. The CDR3 consists of 16 residues. V lost 0 bases and J 2 bases, leaving 15 bases between the germline ends. In germline, CDR1 is SGHRS, CDR2 YFSETQ. CDR3 in amino acids: CASSLAVAPSPYEQYF. CDR3 in DNA: TGCGCCAGCAGCTTGGCCGTGGCACCCTCCCCCTACGAGCAGTACTTC.

The rearrangement uses TRBV25-1 and TRBJ2-1, with 8 bases that match TRBD1. V lost 2 bases to trimming and J lost 8 bases; unmatched junction nucleotides: 14. CDR3 length equals 17 residues. CDR1 and CDR2 (germline): MGHDK, SYGVNS. Here the CDR3 DNA reads TGTGCCAGCAGTGAACCTAGACAGGGGTCAATACGGTATGAGCAGTTCTTC. Encoded protein: CASSEPRQGSIRYEQFF.

The V and J genes are TRBV10-3 and TRBJ1-5; weak D call: TRBD1 (6 bases). Germline V gene data show CDR1 as ENHRY and CDR2 as SYGVKD. The CDR3 length is 19 residues. Trimming shortened V by 1 base and J by 2 bases, and 21 bases separated the two germline ends. CDR3 DNA sequence: TGTGCCATCAGTGAGTTACGCATGGGCAGGGGAGAGGGCAATCAGCCCCAGCATTTT. Amino acid sequence: CAISELRMGRGEGNQPQHF.

The chain employs TRBV29-1 and TRBJ1-2; 7 bases map to TRBD1. Trimming cost V 1 base and J 4 bases; bases outside gene matches: 9. Germline CDR1 reads SQVTM; CDR2 reads ANQGSEA. The CDR3 runs 15 residues. In nucleotides, the CDR3 is TGCAGCGTTGAAGGAAAGGGGGCGCAGGGCTATGGCTACACCTTC. Translating gives CSVEGKGAQGYGYTF.

This rearrangement joins TRBV5-4 to TRBJ2-2; TRBD2 might be the D (6 bases). Per the germline V gene, CDR1 is SGHNT and CDR2 is YYREEE (reference sequence). V was shortened by 4 bases and J by 6 bases, with 16 bases between the two germline ends. The CDR3 has 15 amino acids. The CDR3, as DNA: TGTGCCAGCAGCCCTGGGGGGAACCGGGCCGGGGAGCTGTTTTTT. Amino acid sequence: CASSPGGNRAGELFF.

The rearrangement joins TRBV28 to TRBJ2-1, with D perhaps matching TRBD2 (5 bases). The CDR3 covers 17 residues. Germline assignment: CDR1 MDHEN and CDR2 SYDVKM. The V end lost 8 bases, the J end lost 2 bases, and 22 bases lay between the germline ends. The CDR3, as DNA: TGTGCCAGCTACCACGACGAGCGGACGTACACCTACAATGAGCAGTTCTTC. Amino acids: CASYHDERTYTYNEQFF.

In this sample, this clone turned up once. The chain has TRBV2 and TRBJ2-7, with 15 bases that match TRBD2. Germline values: CDR1 SNHLY, CDR2 FYNNEI. V was pared by 5 bases and J by 2 bases, with 10 bases of the junction left unmatched. CDR3 length: 18 amino acids. This CDR3 reads CASSKTGTSGGPPYEQYF. Written as DNA, the CDR3 is TGTGCCAGCAGTAAAACCGGGACTAGCGGGGGGCCCCCCTACGAGCAGTACTTC.

V gene TRBV27 combines with J gene TRBJ2-1; no definite D call. This CDR3 comprises 14 residues. Per the germline V gene, CDR1 is MNHEY and CDR2 is SMNVEV (reference sequence). V lost 8 bases and J 6 bases, leaving 17 bases between the germline ends. For the CDR3, the DNA is TGTGCCAGCGTCCCAGGTGGTGTCCGCAATGAGCAGTTCTTC. This encodes CASVPGGVRNEQFF.

This chain connects TRBV18 to TRBJ1-2; 7 bases fit TRBD1. The CDR3 length is 14 residues. Germline loops: CDR1 KGHSH, CDR2 LQKENI. Trimming removed 3 bases from V and 6 bases from J; junction bases left unmatched: 7. CDR3 loop: CASSPLDRFHGYTF. The CDR3 DNA is TGTGCCAGCTCACCCCTGGACAGGTTCCATGGCTACACCTTC.

V usage is TRBV25-1 and J usage is TRBJ2-2; the match to TRBD1 covers 11 bases. CDR1 and CDR2 from the germline V gene are MGHDK and SYGVNS. With V trimmed by 2 bases and J by 4 bases, 0 bases remained unmatched. The CDR3 totals 15 residues. The CDR3 loop is CASSEGTGGTGELFF. The CDR3 coding sequence is TGTGCCAGCAGTGAAGGGACAGGGGGCACCGGGGAGCTGTTTTTT.

CDR3 sequence (DNA): TGTGCCAGCTCTAGAAGTGCGGCTACACCACTCTATGGCTACACCTTC. Translated, it gives CASSRSAATPLYGYTF. The chain joins TRBV18 to TRBJ1-2; D remains unclear. V was shortened by 6 bases and J by 4 bases, with 21 bases between the two germline ends. Germline loops: CDR1 KGHSH, CDR2 LQKENI. The CDR3 contains 16 residues.

V is TRBV7-6 and J is TRBJ2-7; tentatively, D is TRBD1 (7 bases). Deletions cut 1 base from V and 3 bases from J, with 10 bases between. Germline V lookup: CDR1 SGHVS, CDR2 FNYEAQ. The CDR3 is 14 amino acids. The CDR3 spells CASSLGGDSYEQYF. For the CDR3, the DNA is TGTGCCAGCAGCTTAGGGGGGGACAGCTACGAGCAGTACTTC.

This chain connects TRBV5-8 to TRBJ1-1; no clear D gene. Trimming cost V 0 bases and J 1 base, with 7 bases left between them. The CDR3 is made up of 14 amino acids. Germline V gene lookup returns CDR1 SGHTS and CDR2 YDEGEE. The CDR3 DNA is TGTGCCAGCAGCTTGGATCGGGGGAACACTGAAGCTTTCTTT. Translating gives CASSLDRGNTEAFF.

The chain is built from TRBV10-3 and TRBJ1-1; D call uncertain. The CDR3 consists of 12 residues. Trimming pared 7 bases from V and 10 bases from J, leaving 16 bases between. The germline V gene encodes CDR1 ENHRY and CDR2 SYGVKD. DNA for the CDR3: TGTGCCATCAAAAGTGGGGAGGGTAGAGCTTTCTTT. It encodes CAIKSGEGRAFF.

There are a few counts of this clone. The rearrangement joins TRBV6-1 to TRBJ2-2; 12 bases are a match to TRBD2. The germline V gene has CDR1 MNHNS and CDR2 SASEGT. The CDR3 is 15 amino acids. The J segment lost 3 bases and the V segment lost 4 bases, leaving 0 bases of the junction unmatched. This chain's CDR3 is CASSGLAGDTGELFF. The DNA for the CDR3 is TGTGCCAGCAGTGGACTAGCGGGAGACACCGGGGAGCTGTTTTTT.

CDR3 amino acids: CASSVTKGTGEETQYF. The CDR3 bases are TGTGCCAGCAGCGTCACCAAGGGGACAGGGGAAGAGACCCAGTACTTC. J is TRBJ2-5 and V is TRBV9; TRBD1 aligns across 10 bases. CDR3 length equals 16 residues. V lost 2 bases and J lost 3; bases outside the gene matches: 7. Per germline, CDR1 SGDLS and CDR2 YYNGEE.

V is TRBV2 and J is TRBJ1-2; TRBD1 matches at 10 bases. Germline trimming cut 2 bases from V and 7 bases from J; bases unmatched to any gene: 7. Germline loops: CDR1 SNHLY, CDR2 FYNNEI. CDR3 size: 15 residues. DNA for the CDR3: TGTGCCAGCAGTGAATCCGGGACAGGGGTACTTGGCTACACCTTC. Translation gives CASSESGTGVLGYTF.

This clone was picked up one time. The chain uses TRBV4-1 and TRBJ1-2, with 7 bases fitting TRBD1. V shed 5 bases and J 2 bases; nucleotides not matched to a gene: 8. This CDR3 comprises 15 residues. Germline CDR1 MGHRA, CDR2 YSYEKL. This CDR3 is CASSSRTGLNYGYTF. The CDR3, as DNA: TGCGCCAGCAGCTCTCGGACAGGACTAAACTATGGCTACACCTTC.

The rearrangement links TRBV27 to TRBJ1-1; 8 bases fit TRBD1. The CDR3 loop spans 20 amino acids. The germline CDR1 and CDR2 sequences are MNHEY and SMNVEV (reference sequence). After removal of 6 bases from V and 3 bases from J, the junction contained 24 bases not matched to a gene. The CDR3 is CASSYGWTGNDLGADTEAFF. CDR3 sequence (DNA): TGTGCCAGCAGCTATGGGTGGACAGGGAATGATTTGGGGGCGGACACTGAAGCTTTCTTT.

The chain joins TRBV6-5 to TRBJ2-1, with 8 positions matching TRBD2. The CDR3 length is 15 residues. Per germline, CDR1 MNHEY and CDR2 SVGAGI. J lost 8 bases, V lost 2 bases, and 8 bases had no gene match. CDR3 DNA sequence: TGTGCCAGCAGTTACGGAAGCGGGAGTCCCCATGAGCAGTTCTTC. Translating gives CASSYGSGSPHEQFF.

The chain carries TRBV6-6 and TRBJ2-3; D call uncertain. Germline V gene lookup returns CDR1 MNHNY and CDR2 SVGAGI (reference sequence). This CDR3 has 14 residues. The V end lost 5 bases, the J end lost 1 base, and 10 bases lay between the germline ends. DNA for the CDR3: TGTGCCAGCAGTGAGAGACACCGCACAGATACGCAGTATTTT. Amino acid sequence: CASSERHRTDTQYF.

The chain recombines TRBV10-3 with TRBJ1-2; D is perhaps TRBD1 (5 bases). The CDR3 has 14 amino acids. CDR1 and CDR2 (germline): ENHRY, SYGVKD. The ends were cut back, 4 bases at V and 4 bases at J, with 13 bases in the middle. CDR3 DNA: TGTGCCATCAGTGGGGGGGAAGGGGTCTATGGCTACACCTTC. Its protein product is CAISGGEGVYGYTF.

This rearrangement joins TRBV14 to TRBJ2-7, with D maybe TRBD1 (6 bases). Germline CDR1 reads SGHDN; CDR2 reads FVKESK. Trimming removed 1 base from V and 3 bases from J, with 13 bases in between. This CDR3 is built from 15 residues. The CDR3 sequence: CASSQGTASHYEQYF. In nucleotides, the CDR3 is TGTGCCAGCAGCCAAGGGACAGCGTCCCACTACGAGCAGTACTTC.

This clone was counted once. The V and J genes are TRBV4-1 and TRBJ1-1, with D unresolved. Trimming pared 3 bases from V and 1 base from J, leaving 9 bases between. The germline gives CDR1 MGHRA, CDR2 YSYEKL. This CDR3 comprises 14 residues. The CDR3 loop reads CASSHPRGNTEAFF. The CDR3 DNA follows: TGCGCCAGCAGCCATCCCCGGGGGAACACTGAAGCTTTCTTT.

This chain joins TRBV14 and TRBJ1-2; a possible D gene is TRBD1 (5 bases). V lost 4 bases, J lost 5 bases, and 17 bases lay in between. This CDR3 comprises 15 residues. The germline V gene encodes CDR1 SGHDN and CDR2 FVKESK. CDR3 sequence reads: CASSPSAGRKYGYTF. CDR3 sequence (DNA): TGTGCCAGCAGCCCATCTGCGGGGCGCAAATATGGCTACACCTTC.

This clone was seen more than once but under ten times. V and J are TRBV29-1 and TRBJ1-1; possible D gene TRBD1, 5 bases. This CDR3 comprises 11 residues. V lost 2 bases and J lost 8, with 9 bases in between. Germline assignment: CDR1 SQVTM and CDR2 ANQGSEA. The CDR3 protein is CSVESQGEAFF. Here the CDR3 DNA reads TGCAGCGTTGAATCCCAGGGCGAAGCTTTCTTT.

The rearrangement uses TRBV6-1 and TRBJ1-2, with a weak D call TRBD1 (6 bases). The V gene lost 0 bases and the J gene lost 1 base, with 15 bases spanning the gap. CDR3 length: 17 residues. Looked up from germline, CDR1 is MNHNS and CDR2 is SASEGT. Here the CDR3 DNA reads TGTGCCAGCAGTGAAGCGCCCACAGGGTTAGGTAACTATGGCTACACCTTC. Protein: CASSEAPTGLGNYGYTF.

This chain joins TRBV7-9 and TRBJ2-1; 10 nucleotides line up with TRBD2. There are 15 residues in the CDR3. The ends lost 6 bases at V and 3 bases at J; junction bases unmatched: 5. Germline CDR1 reads SEHNR; CDR2 reads FQNEAQ (reference sequence). The CDR3 DNA follows: TGTGCCAGCAGGGCTAGCGGGAGTGTCTACAATGAGCAGTTCTTC. It is translated as CASRASGSVYNEQFF. Variable domain in full (rest from reference TRBV7-9 and TRBJ2-1): DTGVSQNPRHKITKRGQNVTFRCDPISEHNRLYWYRQTLGQGPEFLTYFQNEAQLEKSRLLSDRFSAERPKGSFSTLEIQRTEQGDSAMYLCASRASGSVYNEQFFGPGTRLTVL.

The rearrangement joins TRBV25-1 to TRBJ1-4; tentative D call: TRBD1 (6 bases). Germline V gene lookup returns CDR1 MGHDK and CDR2 SYGVNS. The CDR3 has 16 residues. Trimming stripped 0 bases from V and 5 bases from J, with 13 bases between. The CDR3 DNA follows: TGTGCCAGCAGTGAATATCAGGGGAGAGGGAATGAAAAACTGTTTTTT. Translated, it gives CASSEYQGRGNEKLFF.